One TCR beta chain is described in this entry. Antigen: not known. Profiled with immunoSEQ multiplex PCR; TCRdb holds only in-frame clones, not every one. In the table there are about 420,000 clones, 88% of which are singletons. Described treatment: roughly 18 received Ad26.COV2.S at low or high dose, single or two shots; about 5 received placebo; per-sample allocation not given. On day 63 after the first injection, vaccine and placebo recipients gave samples. Adults aged 18-55 years in Boston included the donor. The sample originates from a study of Ad26.COV2.S vaccination and SARS-CoV-2 variants. Study context: By the intramuscular route, Ad26.COV2.S was given once, or twice 56 days apart. The study, taken as a whole, reports: Recipients of vaccine and of placebo showed similar breadth of their non-spike TCR repertoires. The breadth of spike-specific CD8+ and CD4+ T cell responses after vaccination was reportedly substantial.

The CDR3 has 11 amino acids. V lost 5 bases to trimming and J lost 3 bases, with 5 bases between them. Germline CDR1 SGHAT, CDR2 FQNNGV. The clonotype originates from a person aged 18-60 years who received the Ad26.COV2.S COVID-19 vaccine or a placebo. The sample here was peripheral blood, taken in a trial of Ad26.COV2.S vaccine versus placebo. The chain has TRBV11-2 and TRBJ2-7; no clear D gene. The CDR3: CASSTYYEQYF. CDR3 sequence (DNA): TGTGCCAGCAGCACCTACTACGAGCAGTACTTC. The full variable domain, its missing parts supplied by reference TRBV11-2 and TRBJ2-7, is EAGVAQSPRYKIIEKRQSVAFWCNPISGHATLYWYQQILGQGPKLLIQFQNNGVVDDSQLPKDRFSAERLKGVDSTLKIQPAKLEDSAVYLCASSTYYEQYFGPGTRLTVT.